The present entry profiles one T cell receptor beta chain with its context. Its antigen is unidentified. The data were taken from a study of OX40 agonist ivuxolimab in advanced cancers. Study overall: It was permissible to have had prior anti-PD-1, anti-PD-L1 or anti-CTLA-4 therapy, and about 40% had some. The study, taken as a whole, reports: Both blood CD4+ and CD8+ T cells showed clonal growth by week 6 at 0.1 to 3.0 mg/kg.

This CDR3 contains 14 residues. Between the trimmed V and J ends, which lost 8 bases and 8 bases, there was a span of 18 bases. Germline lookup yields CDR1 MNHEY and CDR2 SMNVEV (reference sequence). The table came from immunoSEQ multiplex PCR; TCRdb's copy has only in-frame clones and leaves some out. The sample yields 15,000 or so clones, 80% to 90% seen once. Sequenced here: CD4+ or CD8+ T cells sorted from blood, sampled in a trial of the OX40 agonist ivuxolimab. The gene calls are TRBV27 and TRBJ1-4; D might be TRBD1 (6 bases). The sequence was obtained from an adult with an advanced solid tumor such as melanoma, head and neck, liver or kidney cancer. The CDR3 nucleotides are TGTGCCAGCGGGGGCCAGGGGACTCCCGAAAAACTGTTTTTT. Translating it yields CASGGQGTPEKLFF.